This T cell receptor beta chain was found in a study of cytomegalovirus exposure and HLA in healthy donors. The study, taken as a whole, reports: A link between a missense DCLRE1C variant and TCR beta V- and J-gene trimming emerged from a later analysis. Most TCR beta V segments were productive about 87% or about 30% of the time in an earlier analysis. The authors listed 164 TCR beta chains as cytomegalovirus-associated.

Between the trimmed V and J ends, which lost 0 bases and 2 bases, there was a span of 7 bases. Germline V gene sequence: CDR1 SGHRS, CDR2 YFSETQ. This CDR3 region has 14 residues. With regard to this clone: What it recognizes is unknown.

It was with 60 Vbeta and 13 Jbeta primers that the PCR ran. Profiling relied on immunoSEQ multiplex PCR, and the TCRdb table lists in-frame clones only, not all of them. The repertoire shows 50,000 to 70,000 clones; the top ten hold around 4%. The clonotype was recovered from a male donor in good health and CMV-seronegative. The chain carries TRBV5-1 and TRBJ2-3; D is unresolved. Sequences were obtained from PBMCs. Here the CDR3 DNA reads TGCGCCAGCAGCTTGGGGAGACCCACAGATACGCAGTATTTT. Translating gives CASSLGRPTDTQYF.